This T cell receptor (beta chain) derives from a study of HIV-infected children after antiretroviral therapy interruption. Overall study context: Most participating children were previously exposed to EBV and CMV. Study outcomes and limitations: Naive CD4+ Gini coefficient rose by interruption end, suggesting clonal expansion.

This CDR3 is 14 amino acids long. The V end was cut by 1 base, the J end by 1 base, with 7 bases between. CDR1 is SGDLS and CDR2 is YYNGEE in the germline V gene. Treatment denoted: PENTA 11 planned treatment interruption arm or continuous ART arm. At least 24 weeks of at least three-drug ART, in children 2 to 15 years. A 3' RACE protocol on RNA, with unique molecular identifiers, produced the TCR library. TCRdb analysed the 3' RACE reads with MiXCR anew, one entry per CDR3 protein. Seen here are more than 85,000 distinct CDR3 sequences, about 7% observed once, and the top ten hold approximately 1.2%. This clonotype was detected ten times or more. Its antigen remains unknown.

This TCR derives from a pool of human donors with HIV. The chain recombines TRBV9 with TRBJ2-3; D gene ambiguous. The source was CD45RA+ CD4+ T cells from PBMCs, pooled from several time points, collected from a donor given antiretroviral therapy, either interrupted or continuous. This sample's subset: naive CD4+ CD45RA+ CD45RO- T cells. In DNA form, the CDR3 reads TGTGCCAGCAGCGTAAATGGACGCACAGATACGCAGTATTTT. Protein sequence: CASSVNGRTDTQYF.